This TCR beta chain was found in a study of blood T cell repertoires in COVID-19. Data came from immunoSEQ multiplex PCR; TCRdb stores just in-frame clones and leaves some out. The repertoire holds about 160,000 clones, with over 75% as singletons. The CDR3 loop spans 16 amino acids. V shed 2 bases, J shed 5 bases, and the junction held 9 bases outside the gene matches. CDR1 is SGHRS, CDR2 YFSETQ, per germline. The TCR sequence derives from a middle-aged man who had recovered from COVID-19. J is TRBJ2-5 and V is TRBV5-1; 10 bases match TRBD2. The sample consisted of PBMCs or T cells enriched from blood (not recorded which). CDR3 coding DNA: TGCGCCAGCAGCTTAAGCGGGGGGGCCGTTCGGGAGACCCAGTACTTC. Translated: CASSLSGGAVRETQYF. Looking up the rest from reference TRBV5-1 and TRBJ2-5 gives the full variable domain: KAGVTQTPRYLIKTRGQQVTLSCSPISGHRSVSWYQQTPGQGLQFLFEYFSETQRNKGNFPGRFSGRQFSNSRSEMNVSTLELGDSALYLCASSLSGGAVRETQYFGPGTRLLVL.